The rows below give T cell receptor beta chains drawn from one sample of a study of graft-versus-host responses after intestinal transplantation. Using immunoSEQ multiplex PCR, the repertoire was profiled, and TCRdb retains in-frame clones only, with some absent. The repertoire holds over 60,000 clones, with roughly nine tenths as singletons. The sequences come from ileum tissue, collected 350 to 400 days after transplant. The source is a human patient who received an intestinal transplant, so some T cells may come from the graft donor. The CDR3 runs from the conserved cysteine through the conserved F or W. Clone size is given for some rows only: seen once, a few or many times, or a class if the clone is expanded.

clone_size v_call cdr3_aa
NA TRBV5-6 CASSGSRDLRGELFF
once TRBV9 CASSVGNRPTNEKLFF
NA TRBV5-4 CASSSSGRSTDTQYF
NA TRBV19 CASSIVGWLHMNTEAFF
few TRBV28 CASSLLQGTTYEQYF
NA TRBV10-3 CAITRTEYTEAFF
NA TRBV1 CTSSQCERGGQETQYF
NA TRBV6-5 CASSWANTGELFF
NA TRBV7-2 CASSFTVLGAREQYF
NA TRBV6-5 CASSYSGHPNTEAFF
few TRBV11-2 CASSFFYRGDAGELFF
NA TRBV7-2 CASSLEWWVEDTQYF
NA TRBV2 CASSYAGYGYTF
NA TRBV2 CASSNQLVPLTDTQYF
NA TRBV6-4 CASSLELGETQYF
NA TRBV6-5 CASRRINTDTQYF
once TRBV6-5 CASSSAGASGNTIYF
NA TRBV5-1 CASSRRIDRNYGYTF
once TRBV7-3 CASTPKWNQETQYF
NA TRBV7-3 CASSLSLAGAPTGELFF
NA TRBV19 CASSMWSNEQFF
NA TRBV25-1 CASSELYGTDQMNTEAFF
NA TRBV10-2 CASQSRQGRGILPRSYNEQFF
NA TRBV4-2 CASSQLGEDGTDTQYF
NA TRBV15 CATSRMDGTRSYEQYF
NA TRBV6-6 CAGKLGPYNEQFF
NA TRBV15 CATSRDPAYEQYF
NA TRBV11-2 CASSSSSGFPDTQYF
NA TRBV29-1 CSVEGPLDRDRVYGYTF
NA TRBV25-1 CASSEFDGYGYTF
NA TRBV19 CASRQELGSNQPQHF
NA TRBV6-1 CASSEDRGLHEDTQYF
NA TRBV6-5 CASSYGIGVGYEQYF
few TRBV7-9 CASSPATGTSDRDTQYF
few TRBV6-5 CASRAPVQETQYF
NA TRBV4-1 CASSQGTGGDYEQYF
NA TRBV5-1 CASRGANYGYTF
NA TRBV6-5 CASSYSSRQGTEAFF
NA TRBV4-1 CASSRGQGRQPQHF
once TRBV10-3 CAISESTGERYEQYF
NA TRBV5-4 CASSSRPGSGNTIYF
NA TRBV18 CASSDTGLAGAYEQYF
NA TRBV6-6 CASIGRGNQGEQFF
NA TRBV5-1 CASSLPGYEQYF
once TRBV29-1 CSVKGPNTEAFF
NA TRBV10-3 CAISESTVGPGELFF
NA TRBV9 CASSRGDGNIQYF